This T cell receptor beta chain was identified in a study of shared clonotypes between healthy human individuals. Broader study findings: The low donor count limited represented genetic and exposure-history diversity.

Deep was the level used in running the assay. Sequencing was performed with immunoSEQ multiplex PCR; in TCRdb, only in-frame clones are kept and a portion is missing. The sample includes a few million clones, approximately 90% seen only once; the top ten take around 0.14%. Nashville, Tennessee was home to all donors, who were Caucasian adults. CDR1 SGHTA and CDR2 FQGNSA come from the germline V gene. This CDR3 contains 14 residues. V was pared by 4 bases and J by 3 bases, with 4 bases of the junction left unmatched. A word on this clone: Its target is not known. Other DNA sequences in the same sample also yield this CDR3.

The chain carries TRBV7-2 and TRBJ1-2, with 8 bases matching TRBD1. The TCR was taken from a man aged 18 to 29 in good health. The sample was naive CD4+ T cells sorted from blood. As to subset: CD45RA+ positively selected. The CDR3 DNA is TGTGCCAGCAGCTACGGGACAGGCGACTATGGCTACACCTTC. It specifies CASSYGTGDYGYTF.